This T cell receptor (beta chain) was sequenced during a study of cytomegalovirus exposure and HLA in healthy donors. Study summary: As released early, the data held about 85 million unique TCRs from HLA-typed donors.

Overall study findings and caveats: Highest at DRB1 and lowest at HLA-C, TCR association rates differed among HLA loci in a later analysis.

The CDR3 loop spans 15 amino acids. V gave up 7 bases and J gave up 9 bases, with 22 bases separating them. Germline assignment: CDR1 LNHDA and CDR2 SQIVND (reference sequence). Primers: 60 Vbeta forward and 13 Jbeta reverse. Assay used: immunoSEQ multiplex PCR; TCRdb lists only in-frame clones, some missing. The sample has about 180,000 clones, about 80% seen once. This clone was picked up a small number of times. Its specificity is unknown. The origin of this receptor is an older woman in good health and CMV-seropositive. Sequencing was carried out using PBMCs. The chain has TRBV19 and TRBJ1-5; D not certain. The DNA for the CDR3 is TGTGCCAGTACCCAAAGTAAGGGAGCGTACAGGCCCCAGCATTTT. This gives the protein CASTQSKGAYRPQHF.